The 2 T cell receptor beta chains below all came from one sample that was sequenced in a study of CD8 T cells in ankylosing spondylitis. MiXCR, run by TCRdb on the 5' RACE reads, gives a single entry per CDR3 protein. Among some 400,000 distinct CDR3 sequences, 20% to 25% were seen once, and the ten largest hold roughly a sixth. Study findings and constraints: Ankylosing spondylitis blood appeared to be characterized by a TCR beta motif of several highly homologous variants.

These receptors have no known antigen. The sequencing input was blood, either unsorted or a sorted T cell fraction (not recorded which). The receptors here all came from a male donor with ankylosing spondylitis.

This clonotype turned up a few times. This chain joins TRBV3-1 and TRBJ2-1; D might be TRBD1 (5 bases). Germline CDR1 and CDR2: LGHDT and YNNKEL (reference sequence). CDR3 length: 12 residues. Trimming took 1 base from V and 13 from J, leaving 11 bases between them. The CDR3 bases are TGTGCCAGCAGCCAAGCGACAGATTACCAGTTCTTC. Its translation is CASSQATDYQFF.

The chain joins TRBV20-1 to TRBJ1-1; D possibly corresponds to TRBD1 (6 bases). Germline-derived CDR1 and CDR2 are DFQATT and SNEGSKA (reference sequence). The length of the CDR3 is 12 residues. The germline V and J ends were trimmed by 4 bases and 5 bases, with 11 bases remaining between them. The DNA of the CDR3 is TGCAGTGCTACCCTTAGGGGGACTGAAGCTTTCTTT. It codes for CSATLRGTEAFF.